The 23 T cell receptor beta chains below were found in one sample sequenced in a study of CD8 T cells in ankylosing spondylitis. One entry per CDR3 protein, called by TCRdb with MiXCR from the 5' RACE reads. The data show about 300,000 distinct CDR3 sequences, with around a tenth seen just once and roughly 9.2% held by the top ten. The sequenced sample was blood, either unsorted or a sorted T cell fraction (not recorded which). Source of these receptors: a female donor with ankylosing spondylitis or in good health (not recorded which).

This rearrangement joins TRBV5-1 to TRBJ2-5; possible D gene TRBD2, 6 bases. There are 16 residues in the CDR3. Germline V gives CDR1 SGHRS, CDR2 YFSETQ. Between the trimmed V and J ends, which lost 0 bases and 5 bases, there was a span of 17 bases. CDR3 in amino acids: CASSLVGPGGAETQYF. In DNA form, the CDR3 reads TGCGCCAGCAGCTTGGTTGGACCCGGGGGAGCCGAGACCCAGTACTTC.

There are many counts of this clonotype. The rearrangement joins TRBV2 to TRBJ1-6; D unclear. The V gene lost 5 bases and the J gene lost 0 bases, with 14 bases spanning the gap. CDR1 SNHLY and CDR2 FYNNEI come from the germline V gene. The CDR3 consists of 17 residues. The CDR3 DNA follows: TGTGCCAGCAGTCCCCGGGCCTTAAGCTCCTATAATTCACCCCTCCACTTT. Encoded protein: CASSPRALSSYNSPLHF.

At least ten counts were recorded for this clonotype. The genes are TRBV27 and TRBJ2-3, with 14 bases identical to TRBD2. With 4 bases clipped from V and 4 bases from J, the junction kept 1 base outside the gene matches. This CDR3 is built from 15 residues. Germline values: CDR1 MNHEY, CDR2 SMNVEV (reference sequence). The chain's CDR3 is CASSWTSGGPDTQYF. Here the CDR3 DNA reads TGTGCCAGCAGTTGGACTAGCGGGGGGCCAGATACGCAGTATTTT.

This clonotype has a count of ten or more. The chain couples TRBV5-1 to TRBJ2-1, with a possible D match to TRBD1 (6 bases). Germline values: CDR1 SGHRS, CDR2 YFSETQ. The CDR3 is 16 residues long. V gave up 4 bases and J gave up 0 bases, with 14 bases separating them. DNA for the CDR3: TGCGCCAGCAGCCCTCTCGACAGGAGCTCCTACAATGAGCAGTTCTTC. It yields the protein CASSPLDRSSYNEQFF.

This clonotype was counted at least ten times. CDR3 loop: CASSTGRVNEQFF. The CDR3 DNA reads TGTGCCAGTAGTACGGGACGGGTCAATGAGCAGTTCTTC. V and J are TRBV19 and TRBJ2-1; perhaps D is TRBD1 or TRBD2 (5 bases each). CDR3 length: 13 residues. Between the trimmed V and J ends, which lost 4 bases and 6 bases, there was a span of 10 bases. Germline assignment: CDR1 LNHDA and CDR2 SQIVND (reference sequence). Full variable domain (rest looked up from reference TRBV19 and TRBJ2-1): DGGITQSPKYLFRKEGQNVTLSCEQNLNHDAMYWYRQDPGQGLRLIYYSQIVNDFQKGDIAEGYSVSREKKESFPLTVTSAQKNPTAFYLCASSTGRVNEQFFGPGTRLTVL.

This chain links TRBV7-2 with TRBJ1-1; the D gene is possibly TRBD1 (5 bases). The germline V and J ends were trimmed by 0 bases and 1 base, with 18 bases remaining between them. Germline CDR1 reads SGHTA; CDR2 reads FQGNSA. The CDR3 is 18 residues long. CDR3 loop: CASSLARLVGAKNTEAFF. The CDR3 coding sequence is TGTGCCAGCAGCTTAGCGCGCCTTGTCGGGGCAAAGAACACTGAAGCTTTCTTT.

Many counts were recorded for this clonotype. This CDR3 reads CSAPHGQGAYTGELFF. The CDR3 DNA reads TGCAGTGCTCCCCATGGACAGGGGGCCTACACCGGGGAGCTGTTTTTT. The chain carries TRBV20-1 and TRBJ2-2; 11 bases line up with TRBD1. This CDR3 spans 16 amino acids. The germline V gene has CDR1 DFQATT and CDR2 SNEGSKA (reference sequence). The V segment lost 5 bases and the J segment 3 bases; nucleotides outside the gene matches: 8.

This clonotype was recorded many times. The chain joins TRBV5-1 to TRBJ2-2; D possibly matches TRBD1 or TRBD2 (6 bases each). The V gene's germline CDR1 is SGHRS and CDR2 YFSETQ. The CDR3 is 15 amino acids. Trimming stripped 6 bases from V and 3 bases from J, with 15 bases between. The CDR3 loop is CASKQDRRDTGELFF. CDR3 DNA sequence: TGCGCCAGCAAACAAGACAGGAGGGACACCGGGGAGCTGTTTTTT.

As concerns this clonotype: With a much larger clone just one base away, this may be a read error. The chain has TRBV12-3 or TRBV12-4 and TRBJ2-7; D may be TRBD2 (6 bases). The CDR3 is 17 amino acids. Here the CDR3 reads CASSPTRKGHPNYEQDF. CDR3 DNA: TGTGCCAGCAGCCCGACTAGGAAAGGTCACCCTAACTACGAGCAGGACTTC.

There are a few counts of this clonotype. This sequence joins TRBV6-1 and TRBJ2-2; TRBD2 matches 9 bases. J was trimmed by 3 bases and V by 6 bases; bases with no gene match: 5. Germline CDR1 reads MNHNS; CDR2 reads SASEGT. The CDR3 is 15 amino acids. In DNA form, the CDR3 reads TGTGCCAGCAGGACGCGGGGGGGCGACACCGGGGAGCTGTTTTTT. Its translation is CASRTRGGDTGELFF.

This clonotype was observed many times. This sequence joins TRBV7-2 and TRBJ2-7, with D possibly TRBD2 on 6 matching bases. Trimming cost V 5 bases and J 0 bases, with 11 bases left between them. The germline V gene encodes CDR1 SGHTA and CDR2 FQGNSA. The CDR3 contains 14 residues. CDR3 DNA: TGTGCCAGCAGCCCATGGACTAACTCCTACGAGCAGTACTTC. Translating it yields CASSPWTNSYEQYF. The full variable domain, its missing parts supplied by reference TRBV7-2 and TRBJ2-7, is GAGVSQSPSNKVTEKGKDVELRCDPISGHTALYWYRQSLGQGLEFLIYFQGNSAPDKSGLPSDRFSAERTGGSVSTLTIQRTQQEDSAVYLCASSPWTNSYEQYFGPGTRLTVT.

As for this clonotype: The junction differs from germline at one of its ends, possibly a read error. The J gene is TRBJ1-3, the V gene TRBV6-5, with 7 bases matching TRBD1. The germline V gene encodes CDR1 MNHEY and CDR2 SVGAGI. The CDR3 totals 16 residues. The CDR3 DNA sequence: TGTGCCAGCAATTACGGGACAGTCTCCTCCGGAAACACCATATATTTT. Translation gives CASNYGTVSSGNTIYF.

This clonotype was counted at least ten times. The rearrangement joins TRBV6-1 to TRBJ1-3; 10 bases match TRBD1. The CDR3 totals 15 residues. The junction had 6 bases not matched to a gene; V was cut back by 8 bases and J by 2 bases. Germline V gene lookup returns CDR1 MNHNS and CDR2 SASEGT. The chain's CDR3 is CASRLGTGAGNTIYF. The CDR3 nucleotides are TGTGCCAGCCGGCTCGGGACAGGGGCTGGAAACACCATATATTTT.

This clonotype was counted a few times. This sequence joins TRBV20-1 and TRBJ2-1; 10 positions agree with TRBD1. This CDR3 region has 16 residues. Germline V gene data show CDR1 as DFQATT and CDR2 as SNEGSKA (reference sequence). Unmatched junction bases numbered 4, after V lost 0 bases and J lost 2 bases. The CDR3 here is CSARDGDRGPYNEQFF. DNA for the CDR3: TGCAGTGCTAGAGATGGGGACAGGGGCCCCTACAATGAGCAGTTCTTC.

This clonotype was seen repeatedly, ten times or more. CDR3 region: CASSPLREITGELFF. Here the CDR3 DNA reads TGTGCCAGCAGTCCACTCCGGGAGATAACCGGGGAGCTGTTTTTT. The gene calls are TRBV12-3 or TRBV12-4 and TRBJ2-2, with TRBD2 as a possible D gene (6 bases). V was pared by 5 bases and J by 5 bases, with 15 bases between. This CDR3 spans 15 amino acids.

This clonotype was picked up many times. J is TRBJ2-3 and V is TRBV4-2; D possibly matches TRBD1 or TRBD2 (6 bases each). The CDR3 extends over 18 amino acids. Germline V gene lookup returns CDR1 LGHNA and CDR2 YNFKEQ. V shed 3 bases and J shed 6 bases, with 25 bases lying between them. DNA of the CDR3: TGTGCCAGCAGCCATGGCCCGGGGGCCCCGGATCTAGGGGATACGCAGTATTTT. Its translation: CASSHGPGAPDLGDTQYF.

The chain combines TRBV5-1 with TRBJ2-3, with TRBD1 identical over 8 bases. Unmatched junction bases numbered 11, after V lost 4 bases and J lost 4 bases. The CDR3 has 16 amino acids. Germline V gene lookup returns CDR1 SGHRS and CDR2 YFSETQ. CDR3 nucleotide sequence: TGCGCCAGCAGCCCCCAGGGGGCTCCAGGGCCAGATACGCAGTATTTT. Translating gives CASSPQGAPGPDTQYF.

The sample holds many counts of this clonotype. V and J are TRBV12-3 or TRBV12-4 and TRBJ2-7; tentative D call: TRBD2 (6 bases). V was trimmed by 1 base and J by 2 bases, leaving 6 bases between them. The CDR3 is made up of 13 amino acids. In DNA, the CDR3 is TGTGCCAGCAGTTTAGGCGGGACCTACGAGCAGTACTTC. This translates into CASSLGGTYEQYF.

In its sample, this clonotype was seen many times. This chain links TRBV20-1 with TRBJ2-2; D is ambiguous. Trimming removed 0 bases from V and 6 bases from J, with 5 bases in between. The CDR3 runs 12 residues. CDR1 is DFQATT and CDR2 is SNEGSKA in the germline V gene (reference sequence). CDR3 sequence (DNA): TGCAGTGCTAGAGATAGGGCCGGGGAGCTGTTTTTT. It codes for CSARDRAGELFF.

The V gene is TRBV6-1, the J gene TRBJ2-2; D possibly corresponds to TRBD1 (8 bases). Per germline, CDR1 MNHNS and CDR2 SASEGT. The CDR3 extends over 15 amino acids. Trimming pared 6 bases from V and 7 bases from J, leaving 18 bases between. CDR3 sequence reads: CASRPKDREGGELFF. Here the CDR3 DNA reads TGTGCCAGCAGACCTAAGGACAGGGAGGGCGGGGAGCTGTTTTTT.

This clonotype occurred many times. The rearrangement links TRBV20-1 to TRBJ1-4; TRBD1 is a possible D gene (5 bases). Germline CDR1 DFQATT, CDR2 SNEGSKA (reference sequence). V was pared by 1 base and J by 6 bases, with 15 bases between. CDR3 length equals 15 residues. The CDR3 nucleotides read TGCAGTGCTAGAGTTCTAGGGGTAGGGGATGAAAAACTGTTTTTT. This translates into CSARVLGVGDEKLFF.

The rearrangement joins TRBV5-1 to TRBJ2-7; 13 bases are shared with TRBD2. From germline, CDR1 is SGHRS and CDR2 YFSETQ. The CDR3 is 17 amino acids. The ends lost 0 bases at V and 0 bases at J; junction bases unmatched: 3. CDR3 protein: CASSLGLAGGASYEQYF. CDR3 sequence (DNA): TGCGCCAGCAGCTTGGGACTAGCGGGGGGTGCCTCCTACGAGCAGTACTTC.

This clonotype was counted ten times or more. The CDR3 here is CASIPWGKGDSNYGYTF. Written as DNA, the CDR3 is TGTGCCAGCATCCCGTGGGGCAAGGGCGACTCTAACTATGGCTACACCTTC. The chain employs TRBV7-8 and TRBJ1-2; TRBD1 is a possible D gene (5 bases). This CDR3 is 17 amino acids long. Germline CDR1 reads SGHVS; CDR2 reads FQNEAQ. V gave up 7 bases and J gave up 0 bases, with 21 bases separating them.